This T cell receptor (beta chain) appears in the sequencing data of a study of T cells after yellow fever vaccination. Germline-derived CDR1 and CDR2 are SGHTA and FQGNSA. CDR3 size: 15 residues. V lost 6 bases, J lost 1 base, and 14 bases lay in between. This clonotype was observed a few times. Each CDR3 protein is one row after TCRdb ran MiXCR on the 5' RACE reads. Of roughly 500,000 distinct CDR3 sequences in the sample, approximately 21% were seen once. The sequencing here drew on PBMCs, taken 15 days after the yellow fever booster vaccination. The receptor was derived from a man aged 30 to 45 who received the YFV17D yellow fever vaccine. The rearrangement joins TRBV7-2 to TRBJ2-3, with D perhaps TRBD1 (5 bases). The CDR3 loop reads CASSHRSQRTDTQYF. CDR3 in DNA: TGTGCCAGCAGTCACAGGTCCCAACGCACAGATACGCAGTATTTT.